The source of this T cell receptor beta chain is a study of human T cells and chemical hapten exposure. Overall study context: Alopecia areata, totalis or universalis affected patients who were mostly female. Small differences in pooled library volume mainly drove the variation in TCR yields per sample.

The sample's time point: patch test 1, 2 weeks after DPC sensitization. Treatment in this sample: therapeutic diphenylcyclopropenone sensitization with weekly scalp DPC. The CDR3 is 16 residues long. CDR1 and CDR2 from the germline V gene are ENHRY and SYGVKD. Trimming took off 0 bases at V and 7 bases at J, with 15 bases between the two ends. One entry per CDR3 protein results from TCRdb running MiXCR on the RACE reads. The top ten clones hold under 2.5% of a sample with 380,000 or so distinct CDR3 sequences, around 4.8% of them seen once. This clonotype was counted a few times. This rearrangement joins TRBV10-3 to TRBJ2-2; D gene uncertain. The starting material was whole blood, obtained in connection with sensitization to the hapten diphenylcyclopropenone (DPC). The sequence was collected from a woman aged 45-60 years with alopecia areata. Some clones in this sample may be carry-over from other donors' samples. The CDR3 nucleotides read TGTGCCATCAGTGAGTCGACCGTTATCGTAAGCGGGGAGCTGTTTTTT. Its translation is CAISESTVIVSGELFF.